The present TCR beta chain was sequenced within a study of T cell clones after liver transplantation. For the study at large: Post-transplant blood was tracked for graft-donor-reactive T cell clones identified in a pre-transplant mixed lymphocyte reaction.

The CDR3 extends over 16 amino acids. Germline assignment: CDR1 SGHDT and CDR2 YYEEEE. V was pared by 3 bases and J by 6 bases, with 18 bases between. Clones were sequenced by immunoSEQ multiplex PCR, and TCRdb holds only the in-frame ones, with some missing. The table shows 70,000 to 80,000 clones, with over 85% occurring only once. Sequences were derived from CD4+ T cells from blood, sampled before liver transplant. The origin of this receptor is a human donor who received a liver transplant. The chain couples TRBV5-6 to TRBJ2-2, with D possibly being TRBD1 (5 bases). CDR3 DNA sequence: TGTGCCAGCAGCTCGACAGATCTACGTTCGGCCGGGGAGCTGTTTTTT. Translating gives CASSSTDLRSAGELFF.